This entry is about one T cell receptor beta chain. The entry originates in a study of T cell responses to AZD1222 COVID-19 vaccine. The CDR3 covers 19 residues. Germline assignment: CDR1 SEHNR and CDR2 FQNEAQ (reference sequence). V lost 4 bases, J lost 3 bases, and 12 bases stayed unmatched. It was second doses at about 4 or about 12 weeks that were pooled. Sequenced by immunoSEQ multiplex PCR; TCRdb stores in-frame clones only, minus some. The profile covers about 69,000 clones, with roughly 83% appearing a single time and roughly 23% taken by the ten largest. The clonotype was recovered from an adult who received the AZD1222 COVID-19 vaccine. V usage is TRBV7-9 and J usage is TRBJ2-6; the match to TRBD1 covers 10 bases. The sample in question was peripheral blood, obtained 28 days after the second AZD1222 dose. The CDR3, as DNA: TGTGCCAGCAGCTCCCTGGGACAGGGGCTCATTAGTGGGGCCAACGTCCTGACTTTC. Translation gives CASSSLGQGLISGANVLTF.